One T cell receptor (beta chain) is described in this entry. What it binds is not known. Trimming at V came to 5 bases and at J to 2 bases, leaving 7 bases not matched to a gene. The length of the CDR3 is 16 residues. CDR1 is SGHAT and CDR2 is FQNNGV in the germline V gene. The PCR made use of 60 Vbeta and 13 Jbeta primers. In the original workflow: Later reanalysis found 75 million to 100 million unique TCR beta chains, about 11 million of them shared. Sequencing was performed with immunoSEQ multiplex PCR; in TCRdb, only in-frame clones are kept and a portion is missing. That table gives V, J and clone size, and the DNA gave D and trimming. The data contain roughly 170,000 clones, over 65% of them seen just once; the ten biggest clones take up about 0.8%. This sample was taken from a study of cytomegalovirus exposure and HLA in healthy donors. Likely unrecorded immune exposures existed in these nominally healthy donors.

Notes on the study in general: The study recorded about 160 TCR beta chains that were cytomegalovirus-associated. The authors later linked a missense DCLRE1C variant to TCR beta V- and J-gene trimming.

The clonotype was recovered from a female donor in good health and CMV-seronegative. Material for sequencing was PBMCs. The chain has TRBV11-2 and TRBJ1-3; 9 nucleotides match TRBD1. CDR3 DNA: TGTGCCAGCAGCCCCGGGACAGGGAGGCCTGGAAACACCATATATTTT. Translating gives CASSPGTGRPGNTIYF. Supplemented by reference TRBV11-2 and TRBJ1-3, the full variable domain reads EAGVAQSPRYKIIEKRQSVAFWCNPISGHATLYWYQQILGQGPKLLIQFQNNGVVDDSQLPKDRFSAERLKGVDSTLKIQPAKLEDSAVYLCASSPGTGRPGNTIYFGEGSWLTVV.